This T cell receptor (beta chain) stems from a study of cytomegalovirus exposure and HLA in healthy donors. Concerning this clone itself: Its matching antigen is unknown.

Germline-derived CDR1 and CDR2 are MNHEY and SVGAGI. The ends lost 2 bases at V and 2 bases at J; junction bases unmatched: 3. This CDR3 comprises 14 residues. The PCR made use of 60 Vbeta and 13 Jbeta primers. TCRdb's copy holds only in-frame clones and misses some; the assay was immunoSEQ multiplex PCR. Among about 130,000 clones listed, about four fifths were seen once. The study, taken as a whole, reports: An assumption of roughly uniform sequencing depth across donors underlay the presence/absence analyses.

This chain uses TRBV6-5 with TRBJ2-7, with 7 bases identical to TRBD1. The source of this sequence is a man aged 30 to 45 in good health and CMV-seronegative. What was sequenced was PBMCs. CDR3 sequence: CASSYTGQAYEQYF. CDR3 sequence (DNA): TGTGCCAGCAGTTACACAGGACAGGCCTACGAGCAGTACTTC.